This TCR beta chain is drawn from a study of T-cell reconstitution after alpha-beta-depleted transplantation in children. In its sample, this clonotype was seen a few times. Trimming cost V 3 bases and J 5 bases, with 25 bases left between them. The CDR3 is 18 amino acids. The germline V gene has CDR1 MGHRA and CDR2 YSYEKL. It was with unique molecular identifiers that the TCRbeta library was prepared. TCRdb passed the PCR reads through MiXCR, listing each CDR3 protein once. The sample includes roughly 500,000 distinct CDR3 sequences, around 19% seen only once; the top ten take 3.3%. Here the sequenced sample was PBMCs from the stem cell graft donor, taken from the stem cell graft. The rearrangement uses TRBV4-1 and TRBJ1-1, with D maybe TRBD1 (5 bases). The clonotype comes from a human donor who donated a stem cell graft to a child with acute lymphoblastic leukemia. The chain's CDR3 is CASSQTNRRGLRRTEAFF. Written as DNA, the CDR3 is TGCGCCAGCAGCCAGACAAATCGACGGGGCTTGAGGAGGACTGAAGCTTTCTTT.